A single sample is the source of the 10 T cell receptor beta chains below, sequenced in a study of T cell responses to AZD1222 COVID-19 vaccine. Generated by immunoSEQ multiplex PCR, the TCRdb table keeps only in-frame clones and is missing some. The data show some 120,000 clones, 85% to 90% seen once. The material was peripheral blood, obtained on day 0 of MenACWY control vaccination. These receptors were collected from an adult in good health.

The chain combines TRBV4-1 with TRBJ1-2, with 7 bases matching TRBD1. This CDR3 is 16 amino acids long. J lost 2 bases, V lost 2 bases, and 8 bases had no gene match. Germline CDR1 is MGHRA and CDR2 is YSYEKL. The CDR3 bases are TGCGCCAGCAGCCAAAACCCGGGACAGTTGAACTATGGCTACACCTTC. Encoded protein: CASSQNPGQLNYGYTF.

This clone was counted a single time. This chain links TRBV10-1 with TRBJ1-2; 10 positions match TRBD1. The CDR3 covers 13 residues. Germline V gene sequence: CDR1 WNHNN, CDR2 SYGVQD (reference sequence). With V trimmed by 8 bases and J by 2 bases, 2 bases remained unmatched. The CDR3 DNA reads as TGCGCCAGCTGGGGACAGGGGAACTATGGCTACACCTTC. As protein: CASWGQGNYGYTF.

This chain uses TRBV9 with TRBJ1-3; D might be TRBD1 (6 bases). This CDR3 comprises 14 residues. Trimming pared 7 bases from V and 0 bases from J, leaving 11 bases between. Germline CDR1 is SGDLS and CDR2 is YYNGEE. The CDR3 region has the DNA TGTGCCAGCTCTCAGGGGAGCTCTGGAAACACCATATATTTT. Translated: CASSQGSSGNTIYF.

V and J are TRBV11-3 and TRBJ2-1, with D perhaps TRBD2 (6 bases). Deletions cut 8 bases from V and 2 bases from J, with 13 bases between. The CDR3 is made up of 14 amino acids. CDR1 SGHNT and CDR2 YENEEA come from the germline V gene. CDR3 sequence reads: CASGRETAYNEQFF. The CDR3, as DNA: TGTGCCAGCGGACGGGAGACAGCCTACAATGAGCAGTTCTTC. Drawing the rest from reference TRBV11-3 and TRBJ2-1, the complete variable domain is EAGVVQSPRYKIIEKKQPVAFWCNPISGHNTLYWYLQNLGQGPELLIRYENEEAVDDSQLPKDRFSAERLKGVDSTLKIQPAELGDSAVYLCASGRETAYNEQFFGPGTRLTVL.

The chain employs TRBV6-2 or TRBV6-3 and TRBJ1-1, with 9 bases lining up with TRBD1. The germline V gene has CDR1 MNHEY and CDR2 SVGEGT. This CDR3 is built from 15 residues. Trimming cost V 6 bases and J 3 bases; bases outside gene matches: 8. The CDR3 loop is CASSTGTGWDTEAFF. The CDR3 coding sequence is TGTGCCAGCAGCACCGGGACAGGGTGGGACACTGAAGCTTTCTTT.

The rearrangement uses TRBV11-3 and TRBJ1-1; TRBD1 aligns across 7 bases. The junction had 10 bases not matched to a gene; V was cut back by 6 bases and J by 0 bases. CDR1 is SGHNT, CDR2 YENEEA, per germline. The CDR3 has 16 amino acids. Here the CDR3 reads CASRMIQGRLNTEAFF. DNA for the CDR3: TGTGCCAGCAGAATGATACAGGGGAGACTGAACACTGAAGCTTTCTTT.

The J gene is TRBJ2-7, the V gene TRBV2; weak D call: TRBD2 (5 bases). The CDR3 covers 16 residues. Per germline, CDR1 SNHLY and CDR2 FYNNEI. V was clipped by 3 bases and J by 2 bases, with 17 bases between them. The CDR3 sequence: CASSDLATRGAYEQYF. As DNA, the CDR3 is TGTGCCAGCAGTGATTTGGCGACTCGGGGTGCCTACGAGCAGTACTTC.

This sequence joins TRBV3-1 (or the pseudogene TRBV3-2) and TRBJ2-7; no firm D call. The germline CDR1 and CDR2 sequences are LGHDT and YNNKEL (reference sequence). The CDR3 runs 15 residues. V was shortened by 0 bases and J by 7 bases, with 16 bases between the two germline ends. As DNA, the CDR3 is TGTGCCAGCAGCCAAGATTTGGCGAATGGTAGGGAGCAGTACTTC. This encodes CASSQDLANGREQYF.

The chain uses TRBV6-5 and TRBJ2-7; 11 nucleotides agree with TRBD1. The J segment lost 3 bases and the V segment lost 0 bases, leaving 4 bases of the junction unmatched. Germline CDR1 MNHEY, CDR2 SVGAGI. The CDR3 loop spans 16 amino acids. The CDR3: CASSYSGTGGDYEQYF. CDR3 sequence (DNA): TGTGCCAGCAGTTACTCCGGGACAGGGGGAGACTACGAGCAGTACTTC.

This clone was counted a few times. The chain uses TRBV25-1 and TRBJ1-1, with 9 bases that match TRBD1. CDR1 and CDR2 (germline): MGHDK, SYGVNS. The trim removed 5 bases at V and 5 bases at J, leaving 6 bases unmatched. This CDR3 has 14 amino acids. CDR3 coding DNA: TGTGCCAGCAGTATATTGACAGGGGGGACTGAAGCTTTCTTT. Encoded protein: CASSILTGGTEAFF.